This TCR beta chain is from a study of blood T cell repertoires in COVID-19. For the study at large: Italy, Spain and the United States were the sources of the convalescent and acute COVID-19 samples. Sample material is recorded as cDNA or gDNA derived from T cells, B-cell-depleted T cells, or PBMCs.

Generated by immunoSEQ multiplex PCR, the TCRdb table keeps only in-frame clones and is missing some. The sample has about 480,000 clones; about 88% are singletons. Those enrolled, adults aged about 18 to 89 years, came from some 23 US areas. Two negative PCRs, clearance, or symptom resolution were required of recovered Cohort 3 donors. Germline loops: CDR1 SEHNR, CDR2 FQNEAQ (reference sequence). V was shortened by 5 bases and J by 2 bases, with 15 bases between the two germline ends. The CDR3 loop spans 15 amino acids. This clone is a singleton in its sample. This sequence was found in a woman aged 60 to 75 who had recovered from COVID-19. This chain links TRBV7-9 with TRBJ1-2; D is unclear. Sequencing was done on a sample of PBMCs or T cells enriched from blood (not recorded which). DNA for the CDR3: TGTGCCAGCAGCCCACCCGTCTGGCCCAACTATGGCTACACCTTC. The encoded protein is CASSPPVWPNYGYTF. Complete variable domain (other parts from reference TRBV7-9 and TRBJ1-2): DTGVSQNPRHKITKRGQNVTFRCDPISEHNRLYWYRQTLGQGPEFLTYFQNEAQLEKSRLLSDRFSAERPKGSFSTLEIQRTEQGDSAMYLCASSPPVWPNYGYTFGSGTRLTVV.